These 2 T cell receptor beta chains share one sample of origin, sequenced in a study of cytotoxic CD8 clonotypes in ibrutinib-treated CLL (dated by TCRdb to 2020 to 2023). Library method: the immunoSEQ multiplex PCR assay. TCRdb obtained this table from immuneACCESS and retained in-frame rearrangements with V and J assigned. These tables miss some clones; where compared with another copy, unresolved V genes account for less than half of the shortfall, and the remainder is unexplained. The table for this sample lists under 300,000 clones; 65% to 85% of them were counted only once. The ten largest clones add up to about 5.3% of the sample. The label giving this sample's time point can be read as: progressive disease on ibrutinib. Specimen: PBMCs, collected at disease progression, from a patient treated with ibrutinib. The receptors here all came from a human donor with chronic lymphocytic leukemia.

This rearrangement joins TRBV5-1 to TRBJ1-1; TRBD1 is a possible D gene (6 bases). Trimming stripped 4 bases from V and 5 bases from J, with 12 bases between. The germline V gene has CDR1 SGHRS and CDR2 YFSETQ. The CDR3 has 13 amino acids. The CDR3 is CASSVTGPTEAFF. CDR3 DNA sequence: TGCGCCAGCAGCGTAACAGGGCCGACTGAAGCTTTCTTT. Variable domain in full (rest from reference TRBV5-1 and TRBJ1-1): KAGVTQTPRYLIKTRGQQVTLSCSPISGHRSVSWYQQTPGQGLQFLFEYFSETQRNKGNFPGRFSGRQFSNSRSEMNVSTLELGDSALYLCASSVTGPTEAFFGQGTRLTVV.

The chain combines TRBV18 with TRBJ1-2, with D maybe TRBD1 (6 bases). The CDR3 consists of 16 residues. V was clipped by 4 bases and J by 6 bases, with 21 bases between them. Germline values: CDR1 KGHSH, CDR2 LQKENI. CDR3 residues: CASSHATGLPPHGYTF. The CDR3 DNA reads as TGTGCCAGCTCACATGCGACAGGCCTTCCCCCTCATGGCTACACCTTC. The full variable domain, with the rest looked up from reference TRBV18 and TRBJ1-2, is NAGVMQNPRHLVRRRGQEARLRCSPMKGHSHVYWYRQLPEEGLKFMVYLQKENIIDESGMPKERFSAEFPKEGPSILRIQQVVRGDSAAYFCASSHATGLPPHGYTFGSGTRLTVV.